What follows are 13 T cell receptor beta chains derived from one specimen sequenced in a study of cytomegalovirus exposure and HLA in healthy donors (dated by TCRdb to about 2017). Preparation of the library involved the immunoSEQ multiplex PCR assay. For the multiplex PCR, a mixture combining 60 forward primers for TCR Vbeta segments and 13 reverse primers for TCR Jbeta segments was used. Held by TCRdb, this immuneACCESS table contains in-frame sequences only and omits some clones. Under half of the omission traces to an unresolved V gene where checked; the cause of the rest is unknown. The sample data list about 120,000 clones, and 60% to 85% of these were observed just once. Of the sample, under 3.5% falls within the top ten clones. Sequenced sample: PBMCs. The source is a female donor in good health and CMV-seronegative.

The chain links TRBV7-9 to TRBJ1-2; D may be TRBD1 (6 bases). Germline CDR1 reads SEHNR; CDR2 reads FQNEAQ (reference sequence). The CDR3 spans 14 residues. Trimming stripped 7 bases from V and 8 bases from J, with 20 bases between. DNA of the CDR3: TGTGCCAGCACCGAGGGGGAGGGGGGTCGAGGCTACACCTTC. Translated: CASTEGEGGRGYTF.

The rearrangement joins TRBV7-9 to TRBJ2-5, with TRBD1 matching 8 bases. Germline V gene sequence: CDR1 SEHNR, CDR2 FQNEAQ (reference sequence). The V and J ends lost 4 bases and 5 bases, in that order; junction bases with no gene match: 12. The CDR3 contains 16 residues. The CDR3 spells CASSSDRAATSETQYF. CDR3 nucleotide sequence: TGTGCCAGCAGCTCGGACAGGGCGGCAACGTCGGAGACCCAGTACTTC.

The chain recombines TRBV9 with TRBJ1-1; D gene unclear. V shed 2 bases and J shed 1 base, with 6 bases lying between them. Germline V gene sequence: CDR1 SGDLS, CDR2 YYNGEE. This CDR3 has 13 residues. This CDR3 is CASSVHKNTEAFF. The CDR3 coding sequence is TGTGCCAGCAGCGTTCACAAGAACACTGAAGCTTTCTTT.

The rearrangement links TRBV29-1 to TRBJ1-6; TRBD1 matches 10 bases. V was clipped by 6 bases and J by 8 bases; unmatched bases: 19. The CDR3 is 18 residues long. CDR1 and CDR2 (germline): SQVTM, ANQGSEA. This CDR3 is CSVNPAPGTGVKDSPLHF. The CDR3 region has the DNA TGCAGCGTGAATCCTGCCCCCGGGACAGGGGTTAAGGATTCACCCCTCCACTTT.

The chain combines TRBV6-6 with TRBJ2-4; unclear D gene. Germline loops: CDR1 MNHNY, CDR2 SVGAGI (reference sequence). The CDR3 length is 11 residues. Trimming pared 6 bases from V and 6 bases from J, leaving 6 bases between. DNA for the CDR3: TGTGCCAGCAGCCCGTCAAACATTCAGTACTTC. Translating it yields CASSPSNIQYF.

This clone was picked up one time. This rearrangement joins TRBV10-2 to TRBJ2-7; the match to TRBD2 covers 16 bases. The germline CDR1 and CDR2 sequences are WSHSY and SAAADI. CDR3 size: 16 residues. Trimming at V came to 4 bases and at J to 7 bases, leaving 7 bases not matched to a gene. The CDR3 DNA follows: TGCGCCAGCAGTGCCGGGACTAGCGGGGGGGCAGGGGAGCAGTACTTC. The encoded protein is CASSAGTSGGAGEQYF.

A few counts support this clone. The genes are TRBV6-1 and TRBJ2-7; 9 bases fit TRBD1. Germline V gene data show CDR1 as MNHNS and CDR2 as SASEGT. This CDR3 spans 15 amino acids. Losses at the gene ends were 6 bases for V and 0 bases for J; bases not matched to a gene: 6. CDR3 sequence: CASRRTGQGSYEQYF. The CDR3 region has the DNA TGTGCCAGCAGGAGGACGGGACAGGGCTCCTACGAGCAGTACTTC.

The V and J genes are TRBV5-6 and TRBJ1-5, with 7 nucleotides matching TRBD1. This CDR3 region has 15 residues. V was clipped by 5 bases and J by 0 bases; unmatched bases: 5. Germline CDR1 reads SGHDT; CDR2 reads YYEEEE. CDR3 amino acids: CASSSGTASNQPQHF. The CDR3 coding sequence is TGTGCCAGCAGTTCGGGGACAGCTAGCAATCAGCCCCAGCATTTT.

V usage is TRBV7-8 and J usage is TRBJ1-2; 7 bases agree with TRBD1. Looked up from germline, CDR1 is SGHVS and CDR2 is FQNEAQ. CDR3 length: 16 amino acids. V lost 2 bases, J lost 1 base, and 7 bases stayed unmatched. CDR3 nucleotide sequence: TGTGCCAGCAGCTTAAGTCCGGGACAGCGTAACTATGGCTACACCTTC. As protein: CASSLSPGQRNYGYTF. The full variable domain, completed using reference TRBV7-8 and TRBJ1-2, is GAGVSQSPRYKVAKRGQDVALRCDPISGHVSLFWYQQALGQGPEFLTYFQNEAQLDKSGLPSDRFFAERPEGSVSTLKIQRTQQEDSAVYLCASSLSPGQRNYGYTFGSGTRLTVV.

The chain is built from TRBV5-1 and TRBJ1-2; 8 bases line up with TRBD1. The junction had 9 bases not matched to a gene; V was cut back by 5 bases and J by 6 bases. Germline CDR1 SGHRS, CDR2 YFSETQ. The CDR3 is 14 residues long. CDR3 sequence: CASRHSTGDDGYTF. CDR3 sequence (DNA): TGCGCCAGCAGGCATTCGACAGGGGACGATGGCTACACCTTC.

The V and J genes are TRBV19 and TRBJ2-4; unclear D gene. In germline, CDR1 is LNHDA, CDR2 SQIVND (reference sequence). The V end was cut by 1 base, the J end by 0 bases, with 13 bases between. This CDR3 is built from 17 residues. The CDR3 DNA reads TGTGCCAGTAGTATAGGAGGCAGACCGCTAGCCAAAAACATTCAGTACTTC. It encodes CASSIGGRPLAKNIQYF. Full variable domain (outside the CDR3, taken from reference TRBV19 and TRBJ2-4): DGGITQSPKYLFRKEGQNVTLSCEQNLNHDAMYWYRQDPGQGLRLIYYSQIVNDFQKGDIAEGYSVSREKKESFPLTVTSAQKNPTAFYLCASSIGGRPLAKNIQYFGAGTRLSVL.

The chain has TRBV7-8 and TRBJ2-1, with D perhaps TRBD2 (7 bases). CDR3 length equals 16 residues. CDR1 and CDR2 from the germline V gene are SGHVS and FQNEAQ. Trimming cost V 0 bases and J 5 bases, with 14 bases left between them. CDR3 sequence: CASSLAGGAGDNEQFF. CDR3 sequence (DNA): TGTGCCAGCAGCTTAGCGGGGGGGGCCGGGGACAATGAGCAGTTCTTC. The full variable domain, its missing parts supplied by reference TRBV7-8 and TRBJ2-1, is GAGVSQSPRYKVAKRGQDVALRCDPISGHVSLFWYQQALGQGPEFLTYFQNEAQLDKSGLPSDRFFAERPEGSVSTLKIQRTQQEDSAVYLCASSLAGGAGDNEQFFGPGTRLTVL.

This chain links TRBV28 with TRBJ1-5, with D maybe TRBD1 (6 bases). V gave up 7 bases and J gave up 6 bases, with 13 bases separating them. The CDR3 covers 13 residues. Looked up from germline, CDR1 is MDHEN and CDR2 is SYDVKM. The DNA for the CDR3 is TGTGCCAGCATCAAGAGGGGGTTTCAGCCCCAGCATTTT. It is translated as CASIKRGFQPQHF. Looking up the rest from reference TRBV28 and TRBJ1-5 gives the full variable domain: DVKVTQSSRYLVKRTGEKVFLECVQDMDHENMFWYRQDPGLGLRLIYFSYDVKMKEKGDIPEGYSVSREKKERFSLILESASTNQTSMYLCASIKRGFQPQHFGDGTRLSIL.